This T cell receptor (beta chain) was identified during a study of T cells after yellow fever vaccination. MiXCR, applied by TCRdb to the 5' RACE reads, yields one record per CDR3 protein. Of 100,000 to 150,000 distinct CDR3 sequences in the sample, about 7.4% were seen once. The length of the CDR3 is 14 residues. V was clipped by 6 bases and J by 7 bases, with 16 bases between them. CDR1 is KGHSH and CDR2 is LQKENI in the germline V gene. The V call is TRBV18, the J call TRBJ1-5, with D unresolved. The material sequenced was CD4+ T cells sorted from PBMCs, taken 10 days after the first yellow fever vaccination. The TCR originated in a man aged 18 to 35 who received the YFV17D yellow fever vaccine. As DNA, the CDR3 is TGTGCCAGCTCTCCCGACGGAACATGGCAGCCCCAGCATTTT. Residues: CASSPDGTWQPQHF.